Listed here are 30 T cell receptor beta chains from one sample, sequenced in a study of CD8+ T cells in alopecia areata. The sample's treatment: oral pan-JAK inhibitor, 5-10 mg twice daily. cDNA prepared by RNA extraction and subsequent reverse transcription served as the template for sequencing. TCRdb's table, derived via immunoSEQ multiplex PCR, lists solely in-frame clones and lacks some. The sample shows 150,000 to 200,000 clones, around 58% of them seen only once. The material was CD8+ T cells sorted from blood, obtained at week 24, from a patient treated with tofacitinib. The receptors originated from a human donor with alopecia areata.

This clone was observed a few times. The chain has TRBV30 and TRBJ2-7, with a tentative D call TRBD1 (6 bases). Trimming took 8 bases from V and 6 from J, leaving 17 bases between them. Germline V gives CDR1 GTSNPN, CDR2 SVGIG (reference sequence). The length of the CDR3 is 12 residues. The CDR3 loop is CAAHRVLGEQYF. CDR3 coding DNA: TGTGCCGCCCACAGGGTATTGGGCGAGCAGTACTTC. Full variable domain (rest looked up from reference TRBV30 and TRBJ2-7): SQTIHQWPATLVQPVGSPLSLECTVEGTSNPNLYWYRQAAGRGLQLLFYSVGIGQISSEVPQNLSASRPQDRQFILSSKKLLLSDSGFYLCAAHRVLGEQYFGPGTRLTVT.

The CDR3 here is CASSSPTGFVAFF. DNA of the CDR3: TGTGCCAGCAGTTCCCCGACAGGGTTTGTGGCTTTCTTT. The chain is built from TRBV27 and TRBJ1-1, with 7 bases fitting TRBD1. V lost 4 bases and J lost 11; bases outside the gene matches: 10. Germline V gives CDR1 MNHEY, CDR2 SMNVEV (reference sequence). The CDR3 has 13 residues.

The rearrangement joins TRBV13 to TRBJ2-1; D might be TRBD1 or TRBD2, each matching 6 bases. This CDR3 comprises 15 residues. Between the trimmed V and J ends, which lost 2 bases and 6 bases, there was a span of 14 bases. Germline CDR1 and CDR2: PRHDT and FYEKMQ (reference sequence). The CDR3 loop reads CASSLQGRKVNEQFF. CDR3 sequence (DNA): TGTGCCAGCAGCTTACAGGGGAGGAAAGTCAATGAGCAGTTCTTC. Drawing the rest from reference TRBV13 and TRBJ2-1, the complete variable domain is AAGVIQSPRHLIKEKRETATLKCYPIPRHDTVYWYQQGPGQDPQFLISFYEKMQSDKGSIPDRFSAQQFSDYHSELNMSSLELGDSALYFCASSLQGRKVNEQFFGPGTRLTVL.

The chain couples TRBV6-6 to TRBJ2-3; maybe TRBD1 (6 bases). CDR3 length equals 14 residues. The V gene lost 7 bases and the J gene lost 0 bases, with 11 bases spanning the gap. Germline CDR1 is MNHNY and CDR2 is SVGAGI (reference sequence). The CDR3: CASIEDSSTDTQYF. The CDR3 DNA reads as TGTGCCAGCATCGAGGACAGTAGCACAGATACGCAGTATTTT.

The chain employs TRBV25-1 and TRBJ2-1; no firm D call. V gave up 3 bases and J gave up 4 bases, with 4 bases separating them. The CDR3 runs to 12 residues. Germline-derived CDR1 and CDR2 are MGHDK and SYGVNS. The CDR3 region is CASSDEYNEQFF. CDR3 bases: TGTGCCAGCAGTGATGAGTACAATGAGCAGTTCTTC.

The chain is built from TRBV4-1 and TRBJ1-2; D is uncertain. With 4 bases removed from V and 1 base from J, the gap between germline ends came to 13 bases. The CDR3 has 15 residues. Germline V lookup: CDR1 MGHRA, CDR2 YSYEKL. CDR3 residues: CASSRMMENNYGYTF. The DNA of the CDR3 is TGCGCCAGCAGCCGCATGATGGAGAATAACTATGGCTACACCTTC.

J is TRBJ2-7 and V is TRBV6-5, with 9 bases fitting TRBD2. Trimming at V came to 4 bases and at J to 4 bases, leaving 11 bases not matched to a gene. This CDR3 comprises 16 residues. Germline V gene data show CDR1 as MNHEY and CDR2 as SVGAGI. The CDR3 DNA reads as TGTGCCAGCAGTTCAGTTTTTGGCGGGGGGGCTTACGAGCAGTACTTC. Amino acid sequence: CASSSVFGGGAYEQYF.

The sample holds a few counts of this clone. This rearrangement joins TRBV5-1 to TRBJ1-6; D remains ambiguous. This CDR3 is built from 16 residues. The germline gives CDR1 SGHRS, CDR2 YFSETQ. Trimming removed 0 bases from V and 3 bases from J, with 10 bases in between. CDR3 sequence (DNA): TGCGCCAGCAGCTTGGTGGCCGGCGACTATAATTCACCCCTCCACTTT. Encoded protein: CASSLVAGDYNSPLHF. Looking up the rest from reference TRBV5-1 and TRBJ1-6 gives the full variable domain: KAGVTQTPRYLIKTRGQQVTLSCSPISGHRSVSWYQQTPGQGLQFLFEYFSETQRNKGNFPGRFSGRQFSNSRSEMNVSTLELGDSALYLCASSLVAGDYNSPLHFGNGTRLTVT.

In this sample, this clone turned up a few times. The rearrangement joins TRBV9 to TRBJ2-1, with D perhaps TRBD2 (6 bases). Deletions cut 0 bases from V and 5 bases from J, with 12 bases between. The CDR3 is made up of 15 amino acids. Germline V gene sequence: CDR1 SGDLS, CDR2 YYNGEE. The chain's CDR3 is CASSVGYGGNNEQFF. The CDR3 DNA follows: TGTGCCAGCAGCGTAGGATACGGGGGTAACAATGAGCAGTTCTTC. The full variable domain, rest sourced from reference TRBV9 and TRBJ2-1, is DSGVTQTPKHLITATGQRVTLRCSPRSGDLSVYWYQQSLDQGLQFLIQYYNGEERAKGNILERFSAQQFPDLHSELNLSSLELGDSALYFCASSVGYGGNNEQFFGPGTRLTVL.

The chain uses TRBV5-6 and TRBJ2-1; perhaps TRBD1 as D (6 bases). CDR1 and CDR2 from the germline V gene are SGHDT and YYEEEE. The CDR3 length is 16 residues. The V end lost 4 bases, the J end lost 6 bases, and 20 bases lay between the germline ends. The CDR3, as DNA: TGTGCCAGCAGCCCGGCTACAGGACAGATGGCCAATGAGCAGTTCTTC. It encodes CASSPATGQMANEQFF.

J is TRBJ2-7 and V is TRBV7-9; no reliable D call. V dropped 1 base and J dropped 3 bases, with 10 bases sitting between them. CDR1 and CDR2 (germline): SEHNR, FQNEAQ (reference sequence). This CDR3 spans 14 amino acids. The CDR3: CASSLEAPGYEQYF. The CDR3 region has the DNA TGTGCCAGCAGCTTAGAGGCCCCAGGCTACGAGCAGTACTTC.

The V gene is TRBV28, the J gene TRBJ1-2; TRBD1 agrees at 7 bases. The CDR3 sequence is 14 residues long. J was trimmed by 8 bases and V by 4 bases; bases with no gene match: 10. Germline assignment: CDR1 MDHEN and CDR2 SYDVKM. The CDR3 protein is CASSSVLTGRGYTF. The CDR3 nucleotides are TGTGCCAGCAGTTCCGTGCTGACAGGGCGAGGCTACACCTTC.

The CDR3 sequence: CASSLWGAETQYF. In DNA, the CDR3 is TGTGCCAGCAGTTTATGGGGGGCAGAGACCCAGTACTTC. This chain uses TRBV6-1 with TRBJ2-5; D could derive from TRBD1 or TRBD2 (6 bases each). Trimming removed 5 bases at V and 4 bases at J, with 11 bases between. CDR3 length equals 13 residues. The germline V gene has CDR1 MNHNS and CDR2 SASEGT.

The CDR3 DNA reads as TGCAGCGTTGTATGGGGCTACAATGAGCAGTTCTTC. This translates into CSVVWGYNEQFF. The rearrangement uses TRBV29-1 and TRBJ2-1, with D unresolved. V was clipped by 4 bases and J by 3 bases, with 7 bases between them. The CDR3 covers 12 residues. Germline V gene lookup returns CDR1 SQVTM and CDR2 ANQGSEA.

The rearrangement uses TRBV2 and TRBJ2-7, with D maybe TRBD1 (6 bases). Trimming removed 8 bases at V and 4 bases at J, with 9 bases between. The CDR3 is 11 residues long. In germline, CDR1 is SNHLY, CDR2 FYNNEI. The CDR3 region is CASSTGYEQYF. The CDR3 DNA reads TGTGCCAGCTCTACAGGGTACGAGCAGTACTTC.

With regard to this clone: The sample contains more than one DNA sequence encoding this CDR3. This rearrangement joins TRBV2 to TRBJ2-7; D is perhaps TRBD1 (5 bases). Germline loops: CDR1 SNHLY, CDR2 FYNNEI. This CDR3 contains 12 residues. V was cut by 6 bases and J by 3 bases, with 9 bases left in between. CDR3 loop: CASRGRVYEQYF. DNA for the CDR3: TGTGCCAGCAGGGGCAGGGTCTACGAGCAGTACTTC. Based on the CDR3 plus reference TRBV2 and TRBJ2-7, the full variable domain is EPEVTQTPSHQVTQMGQEVILRCVPISNHLYFYWYRQILGQKVEFLVSFYNNEISEKSEIFDDQFSVERPDGSNFTLKIRSTKLEDSAMYFCASRGRVYEQYFGPGTRLTVT.

This clone was seen more than once but under ten times. This sequence joins TRBV5-1 and TRBJ1-5, with D possibly TRBD1 on 5 matching bases. V lost 0 bases and J lost 3, with 10 bases in between. CDR1 and CDR2 from the germline V gene are SGHRS and YFSETQ. The length of the CDR3 is 15 residues. The CDR3 reads CASSLESGINQPQHF. Written as DNA, the CDR3 is TGCGCCAGCAGCTTGGAGTCAGGGATCAATCAGCCCCAGCATTTT. Drawing the rest from reference TRBV5-1 and TRBJ1-5, the complete variable domain is KAGVTQTPRYLIKTRGQQVTLSCSPISGHRSVSWYQQTPGQGLQFLFEYFSETQRNKGNFPGRFSGRQFSNSRSEMNVSTLELGDSALYLCASSLESGINQPQHFGDGTRLSIL.

V is TRBV6-6 and J is TRBJ2-7; 10 bases agree with TRBD1. Germline CDR1 reads MNHNY; CDR2 reads SVGAGI (reference sequence). V lost 6 bases and J lost 3; bases outside the gene matches: 5. This CDR3 contains 14 residues. The CDR3 DNA sequence: TGTGCCAGCAGGCCCGGACAGGGGGGCTACGAGCAGTACTTC. Translated: CASRPGQGGYEQYF.

The chain is built from TRBV6-1 and TRBJ2-5; D perhaps matches TRBD1 (6 bases). V was pared by 4 bases and J by 2 bases, with 11 bases between. The CDR3 totals 14 residues. Germline V CDR1 and CDR2: MNHNS, SASEGT. CDR3 sequence: CASSGPGTQETQYF. The CDR3 DNA sequence: TGTGCCAGCAGTGGTCCCGGGACACAAGAGACCCAGTACTTC.

The chain is built from TRBV4-1 and TRBJ2-5; TRBD1 agrees at 8 bases. This CDR3 is 15 amino acids long. CDR1 and CDR2 (germline): MGHRA, YSYEKL. The V gene end was trimmed by 4 bases and the J gene end by 1 base; junction bases not matched to a gene: 5. The CDR3 DNA is TGCGCCAGCAGCCTGGACAGGGTGAGCCAAGAGACCCAGTACTTC. Protein sequence: CASSLDRVSQETQYF.

This clone was seen more than once but under ten times. The chain is built from TRBV20-1 and TRBJ1-1; D is unresolved. With 2 bases removed from V and 1 base from J, the gap between germline ends came to 2 bases. The germline CDR1 and CDR2 sequences are DFQATT and SNEGSKA (reference sequence). The CDR3 runs to 11 residues. CDR3 coding DNA: TGCAGTGCTAGAAAGAACACTGAAGCTTTCTTT. Protein: CSARKNTEAFF.

For this clone: The junction shows a germline mismatch at one end, possibly a read error. The genes are TRBV7-7 and TRBJ2-1; TRBD1 matches 7 bases. CDR3 length: 15 residues. The germline V gene has CDR1 SSHAT and CDR2 FNYEAQ (reference sequence). The CDR3 protein is CASSPGRGPYNEQFF. CDR3 sequence (DNA): TGTGCTAGCAGCCCCGGTAGGGGGCCCTACAATGAGCAGTTCTTC.

The chain employs TRBV2 and TRBJ2-5; D call uncertain. Germline assignment: CDR1 SNHLY and CDR2 FYNNEI. CDR3 length: 10 residues. Trimming shortened V by 7 bases and J by 5 bases, and 5 bases separated the two germline ends. CDR3 sequence reads: CASISETQYF. The DNA of the CDR3 is TGTGCCAGCATTTCCGAGACCCAGTACTTC.

This clone was observed a single time. The J gene is TRBJ1-2, the V gene TRBV6-1, with unresolved D. V shed 11 bases and J shed 3 bases, with 10 bases lying between them. Germline values: CDR1 MNHNS, CDR2 SASEGT. The CDR3 sequence is 11 residues long. CDR3 sequence (DNA): TGTGCCCTTCGGACGGACTATGGCTACACCTTC. This sequence encodes CALRTDYGYTF.

The chain uses TRBV7-7 and TRBJ2-7; 9 bases agree with TRBD1. CDR1 and CDR2 (germline): SSHAT, FNYEAQ (reference sequence). The CDR3 has 13 residues. V dropped 4 bases and J dropped 5; count of bases not matched to a gene: 3. CDR3 in amino acids: CASSSGQGDEQYF. The CDR3 nucleotides are TGTGCCAGCAGCTCGGGACAGGGCGACGAGCAGTACTTC. The full variable domain, completed using reference TRBV7-7 and TRBJ2-7, is GAGVSQSPRYKVTKRGQDVTLRCDPISSHATLYWYQQALGQGPEFLTYFNYEAQPDKSGLPSDRFSAERPEGSISTLTIQRTEQRDSAMYRCASSSGQGDEQYFGPGTRLTVT.

The V and J genes are TRBV27 and TRBJ1-1; D might be TRBD1 (6 bases). In germline, CDR1 is MNHEY, CDR2 SMNVEV (reference sequence). Trimming stripped 2 bases from V and 5 bases from J, with 12 bases between. This CDR3 region has 14 residues. CDR3 protein: CASSLAGGGTEAFF. CDR3 DNA sequence: TGTGCCAGCAGTTTAGCGGGGGGCGGTACTGAAGCTTTCTTT.

This clone appeared a single time. The chain employs TRBV5-1 and TRBJ2-5; 8 nucleotides match TRBD2. V was pared by 4 bases and J by 2 bases, with 10 bases of the junction left unmatched. CDR1 and CDR2 from the germline V gene are SGHRS and YFSETQ. This CDR3 comprises 16 residues. The CDR3 DNA reads as TGCGCCAGCAGCCCGGAGGCGGGGGGCCGGCAAGAGACCCAGTACTTC. It encodes CASSPEAGGRQETQYF.

V gene TRBV7-9 combines with J gene TRBJ2-7, with D perhaps matching TRBD1 (6 bases). The CDR3 sequence is 15 residues long. Deletions cut 1 base from V and 3 bases from J, with 13 bases between. Germline assignment: CDR1 SEHNR and CDR2 FQNEAQ (reference sequence). CDR3 in amino acids: CASSLGAGANYEQYF. Here the CDR3 DNA reads TGTGCCAGCAGCTTAGGGGCAGGGGCAAACTACGAGCAGTACTTC.

J is TRBJ2-1 and V is TRBV7-6, with D unresolved. The CDR3 spans 12 residues. Germline lookup yields CDR1 SGHVS and CDR2 FNYEAQ. Trimming removed 4 bases at V and 9 bases at J, with 10 bases between. CDR3 bases: TGTGCCAGCAGCTCCCTCTCTCTTGAGCAGTTCTTC. Amino acids: CASSSLSLEQFF.

The chain combines TRBV29-1 with TRBJ1-1; a possible D gene is TRBD1 (5 bases). The V and J ends lost 6 bases and 3 bases respectively, with 26 bases between them. Germline loops: CDR1 SQVTM, CDR2 ANQGSEA. The CDR3 extends over 17 amino acids. The CDR3 coding sequence is TGCAGCGTCGATGGTATAGGGGCCGCCCGCTCGCACACTGAAGCTTTCTTT. Protein sequence: CSVDGIGAARSHTEAFF.